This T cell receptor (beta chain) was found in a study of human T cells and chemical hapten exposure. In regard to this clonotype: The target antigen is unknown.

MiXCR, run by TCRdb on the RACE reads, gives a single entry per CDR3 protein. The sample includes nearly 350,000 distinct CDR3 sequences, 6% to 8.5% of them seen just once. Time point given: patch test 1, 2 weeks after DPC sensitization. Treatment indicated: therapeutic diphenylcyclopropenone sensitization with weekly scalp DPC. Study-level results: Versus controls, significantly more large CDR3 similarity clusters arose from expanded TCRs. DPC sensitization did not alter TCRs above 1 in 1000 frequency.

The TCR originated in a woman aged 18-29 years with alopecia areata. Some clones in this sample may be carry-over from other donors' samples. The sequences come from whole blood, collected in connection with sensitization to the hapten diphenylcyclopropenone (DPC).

CDR3 in amino acids: CASSSPGQGATNEKLFF. CDR3 sequence (DNA): TGTGCCAGCAGCTCCCCGGGACAGGGGGCGACTAATGAAAAACTGTTTTTT. V gene TRBV11-2 combines with J gene TRBJ1-4; 12 bases match TRBD1. The germline CDR1 and CDR2 sequences are SGHAT and FQNNGV. The J segment lost 2 bases and the V segment lost 4 bases, leaving 5 bases of the junction unmatched. The CDR3 has 17 residues.